The entry below gives a single T cell receptor beta chain sequence along with its context. Its antigen has not been determined. No quality values exist for individual bases; no much larger clone is one base distant. In the prospective study, participants were about 18 to 95 years old, resided in 25 or so geographic areas of the United States, and were enrolled through a virtual design. To assign participants to cohorts, the prospective study relied on clinical history that participants themselves reported in a screening survey and a study questionnaire. Recovered participants in ImmuneRACE Cohort 3 were defined as having two consecutive negative NP/OP PCR tests, clearance from a healthcare professional, or resolution of symptoms. Mobile phlebotomists in the prospective study collected whole blood, serum and a nasopharyngeal or oropharyngeal swab from every participant. Prospective study participants could optionally give additional blood draws and questionnaires over a roughly 2-month period. Before DNA extraction, blood samples from the prospective study were shipped at room temperature or frozen.

TCRbeta CDR3 regions were amplified from genomic DNA using the immunoSEQ Assay, a bias-controlled multiplex PCR. The authors processed their data as follows. Nucleated cell counts per sample were estimated from amplification of reference gene primers within the assay. To quantify the absolute abundance of each unique TCRbeta CDR3 rearrangement, sequence reads were collapsed and filtered. For each sample, productive Simpson clonality was calculated as the square root of Simpson's diversity index across productive rearrangements. The table comes from immuneACCESS by way of TCRdb, which keeps in-frame sequences with V and J called. Part of the clones is missing from these tables; in studies checked, under half for an unresolved V gene and the rest for unknown reasons. V, J and clone size reflect that table, while D and trimming were determined from the DNA. Counted in this sample were hundreds of thousands of clones; 85% to 90% of them appeared once. Of the sample, approximately 1% falls within the top ten clones.

This entry comes from a study of blood T cell repertoires in COVID-19 (dated by TCRdb to 2018 to 2020). Regarding the research as a whole: The collaborator samples originated in the United States, Italy and Spain and spanned the acute and convalescent phases of COVID-19. The sample metadata nearly always contained a de-identified subject ID, COVID-19 status, age in years and sex. The dataset comprised deeply sampled blood TCRbeta repertoires from subjects exposed to, actively infected with, or recovered from COVID-19. The repertoires were made available in a free public database intended to serve as a resource for research on the immune response to SARS-CoV-2. Samples came from the ongoing ImmuneRACE study (first 160 participants) plus 1,254 subjects from 6 global collaborators. The material from the prospective study consisted of cDNA or gDNA derived from T cells, B-cell-depleted T cells, or PBMCs. Where available, HLA class I and class II types were obtained from metadata supplied by the sample provider rather than from assay-based typing.

V is pared back by 1 base and J by 4 bases, with 12 bases lying between the germline termini. CDR1 KGHDR and CDR2 SFDVKD were looked up in the germline V gene. There are 15 amino acids in the CDR3, from cysteine to phenylalanine inclusive. The only DNA kept is the CDR3, 45 bases in frame from the first base. Paper-wide results and their limitations: Clinical and demographic metadata were provided uncurated, with the amount varying by source and participant.

The TCR originated in a man younger than 35 who had recovered from COVID-19. This receptor chain uses TRBV24-1 and TRBJ1-2, with TRBD1 as a weak D call on 5 bases. Material for sequencing was PBMCs or T cells enriched from blood (not recorded which). CDR3 region: CATSDLKGFGYGYTF. The DNA reads as follows: TGTGCCACCAGTGATTTAAAGGGGTTCGGCTATGGCTACACCTTC.